A selection of T cell receptor beta chains follows, all from one sample in a study of T cell responses to AZD1222 COVID-19 vaccine. Produced via immunoSEQ multiplex PCR; TCRdb's table is partial and in-frame only. Of 150,000 to 200,000 clones in the sample, around 90% were seen once. The specimen comprised peripheral blood, sampled on day 0 of AZD1222 vaccination. Every receptor here comes from an adult in good health. Each CDR3 is given with its conserved first and last residue. The D gene is left open where the match is weak. Where a row states a size, it is once, few, many or the class of an expanded clone; other rows omit it.

>TRBJ2-6|once|TRBV5-1|18|TRBD1
TGCGCCAGCGAACCGACCGGGACAGGGCTTTCTGGGGCCAACGTCCTGACTTTC
CASEPTGTGLSGANVLTF
>TRBJ2-1|NA|TRBV6-6|13|TRBD2
TGTGCCAGCAGTTACTCTGGACTAGCGGAGCAGTTCTTC
CASSYSGLAEQFF
>TRBJ1-3|NA|TRBV2|14|NA
TGTGCCAGCAGCTTGGGTAATCTTGAAAACGCCATATATTTT
CASSLGNLENAIYF
>TRBJ2-2|NA|TRBV27|19|TRBD2
TGTGCCAGCAGTTTCCGCCTAGCGGGGGGGGTCTCGGACACCGGGGAGCTGTTTTTT
CASSFRLAGGVSDTGELFF
>TRBJ1-6|NA|TRBV14|14|NA
TGTGCCAGCAGCCAAGACGGGGGGTATTCACCCCTCCACTTT
CASSQDGGYSPLHF
>TRBJ1-2|NA|TRBV27|17|NA
TGTGCCAGCAGTCCCTTAAGCAGGGATTTGGGTAACTATGGCTACACCTTC
CASSPLSRDLGNYGYTF
>TRBJ2-3|NA|TRBV2|16|TRBD2
TGTGCCAGCAGTGAACGAGCGGGGGGGAGGACAGATACGCAGTATTTT
CASSERAGGRTDTQYF
>TRBJ1-6|NA|TRBV7-9|11|NA
TGTGCCAGCAGCTTGGGGGGGCCCCTCCACTTT
CASSLGGPLHF
>TRBJ2-2|once|TRBV15|17|TRBD1
TGTGCCACCAGCAGAGATAAGAAAGGGACAGAAGCCGGGGAGCTGTTTTTT
CATSRDKKGTEAGELFF
>TRBJ1-4|once|TRBV19|18|TRBD1
TGTGCCAGTACCGGGACAGGGGGCCAAATGGCAACTAATGAAAAACTGTTTTTT
CASTGTGGQMATNEKLFF
>TRBJ1-4|NA|TRBV10-3|11|NA
TGTGCCATCAGTGAAGGGGAAAAACTGTTTTTT
CAISEGEKLFF
>TRBJ2-5|NA|TRBV18|14|NA
TGTGCCAGCTCACCGAGGGCAGGGGCAGAGACCCAGTACTTC
CASSPRAGAETQYF
>TRBJ1-1|NA|TRBV28|15|NA
TGTGCCAGCAGTTTGACCGGGTTTTCGAACACTGAAGCTTTCTTT
CASSLTGFSNTEAFF
>TRBJ2-3|NA|TRBV5-4|16|NA
TGTGCCAGCAGCTCATCCAGCATAGCGGGCACAGATACGCAGTATTTT
CASSSSSIAGTDTQYF
>TRBJ1-2|few|TRBV15|15|TRBD1
TGTGCCACCAGCAGAGATCGTGGAGGGGGCCGGGGCTACACCTTC
CATSRDRGGGRGYTF
>TRBJ1-6|NA|TRBV9|13|NA
TGTGCCAGCAGCGTAGGAATTAATTCACCCCTCCACTTT
CASSVGINSPLHF
>TRBJ1-1|NA|TRBV12-5|14|TRBD1
TGTGCTAGTGGTTCGGAGGGGGCGGTCACTGAAGCTTTCTTT
CASGSEGAVTEAFF
>TRBJ2-1|NA|TRBV12-5|13|TRBD2
TGTGCTAGTGGTTTGACCTGGACTAGCGGGCAGTTCTTC
CASGLTWTSGQFF
>TRBJ2-1|NA|TRBV19|17|TRBD2
TGTGCCAGTAGTATATGGGGGAGAGCGGGAGGGCGATTTGAGCAGTTCTTC
CASSIWGRAGGRFEQFF
>TRBJ1-3|NA|TRBV28|15|NA
TGTGCCAGCAGTCCCCAGGGAGGAGTTGGAAACACCATATATTTT
CASSPQGGVGNTIYF
>TRBJ2-2|NA|TRBV28|17|TRBD1
TGTGCCAGCAGTTTTCAGACAGGGGGCGTTAAAACCGGGGAGCTGTTTTTT
CASSFQTGGVKTGELFF
>TRBJ2-1|NA|TRBV5-1|15|TRBD2
TGCGCCAGCAGCCTAGCGGGGGCCTTGGGGAATGAGCAGTTCTTC
CASSLAGALGNEQFF